These 28 T cell receptor beta chains came from one sample sequenced in a study of blood T cell repertoires in COVID-19. Assay: immunoSEQ multiplex PCR; the TCRdb copy retains only in-frame clones and omits some. Among 250,000 to 300,000 clones listed, about 89% were seen once. The specimen sequenced was PBMCs or T cells enriched from blood (not recorded which). The receptors shown here come from a woman in her thirties or forties who had recovered from COVID-19.

The chain uses TRBV2 and TRBJ1-2; D may be TRBD1 (6 bases). Germline V gives CDR1 SNHLY, CDR2 FYNNEI. The V end was cut by 2 bases, the J end by 8 bases, with 12 bases between. The CDR3 runs 13 residues. This CDR3 is CASSETGQWGYTF. The CDR3 region has the DNA TGTGCCAGCAGTGAAACCGGACAGTGGGGCTACACCTTC.

This chain links TRBV5-4 with TRBJ1-2, with D perhaps TRBD1 (6 bases). The CDR3 consists of 12 residues. Looked up from germline, CDR1 is SGHNT and CDR2 is YYREEE (reference sequence). Trimming took 3 bases from V and 8 from J, leaving 11 bases between them. The CDR3 sequence: CASSSRQGGYTF. The DNA for the CDR3 is TGTGCCAGCAGCTCCAGGCAGGGGGGCTACACCTTC.

Here the CDR3 reads CASSHYRGTLYNEQFF. CDR3 nucleotide sequence: TGTGCCAGCTCACACTACAGGGGAACCTTGTACAATGAGCAGTTCTTC. This chain joins TRBV18 and TRBJ2-1, with 7 bases fitting TRBD1. Per germline, CDR1 KGHSH and CDR2 LQKENI. Trimming took 4 bases from V and 4 from J; bases not matched to a gene: 10. CDR3 length: 16 amino acids.

The V gene is TRBV7-2, the J gene TRBJ2-1, with TRBD2 matching over 11 bases. CDR3 length: 18 residues. Germline V gene sequence: CDR1 SGHTA, CDR2 FQGNSA. The junction had 10 bases not matched to a gene; V was cut back by 6 bases and J by 0 bases. The CDR3 sequence is CASRGPGLADSSYNEQFF. The CDR3 DNA follows: TGTGCCAGCAGGGGCCCGGGACTAGCGGACAGCTCCTACAATGAGCAGTTCTTC.

The CDR3 is CASSIFNQPQHF. CDR3 DNA sequence: TGTGCCAGTAGTATCTTCAATCAGCCCCAGCATTTT. This chain joins TRBV19 and TRBJ1-5; D gene ambiguous. The CDR3 spans 12 residues. CDR1 LNHDA and CDR2 SQIVND come from the germline V gene (reference sequence). V dropped 3 bases and J dropped 3 bases, with 3 bases sitting between them.

CDR3 bases: TGCACCAGCAGCCAAGAGGAGGGCCGTCCCAACACTGAAGCTTTCTTT. Encoded protein: CTSSQEEGRPNTEAFF. The chain uses TRBV1 and TRBJ1-1. TRBV1 counts as a pseudogene. The CDR3 extends over 16 amino acids.

The chain recombines TRBV27 with TRBJ1-2; D call uncertain. Trimming removed 0 bases from V and 4 bases from J, with 18 bases in between. Germline V lookup: CDR1 MNHEY, CDR2 SMNVEV (reference sequence). CDR3 size: 17 residues. CDR3 loop: CASSLSVGGRLGYGYTF. The CDR3 nucleotides read TGTGCCAGCAGTTTATCAGTCGGAGGTCGGCTTGGCTATGGCTACACCTTC.

The rearrangement uses TRBV18 and TRBJ2-1; 11 bases line up with TRBD2. V was clipped by 6 bases and J by 8 bases; unmatched bases: 9. The CDR3 runs to 15 residues. CDR1 KGHSH and CDR2 LQKENI come from the germline V gene. CDR3 DNA sequence: TGTGCCAGCTCCCCCGGGACTAGCGGTTTCGATGAGCAGTTCTTC. This encodes CASSPGTSGFDEQFF.

This clone has only one observation. J is TRBJ1-2 and V is TRBV6-5; 9 bases map to TRBD1. The CDR3 loop spans 14 amino acids. The trim removed 5 bases at V and 2 bases at J, leaving 3 bases unmatched. CDR1 and CDR2 (germline): MNHEY, SVGAGI. CDR3 coding DNA: TGTGCCAGCAGTAGGGACAGGGCCAACTATGGCTACACCTTC. Residues: CASSRDRANYGYTF.

The rearrangement uses TRBV30 and TRBJ2-7; the D gene is possibly TRBD1 (6 bases). V lost 5 bases and J lost 5, with 13 bases in between. Germline CDR1 is GTSNPN and CDR2 is SVGIG (reference sequence). This CDR3 contains 12 residues. The CDR3 spells CAWWTAFDEQYF. CDR3 in DNA: TGTGCCTGGTGGACAGCTTTCGACGAGCAGTACTTC.

This chain joins TRBV5-8 and TRBJ2-5, with 12 bases aligning to TRBD2. The CDR3 is 16 amino acids. The V gene's germline CDR1 is SGHTS and CDR2 YDEGEE. With V trimmed by 4 bases and J by 5 bases, 9 bases remained unmatched. Here the CDR3 reads CASSILLAGGHETQYF. In nucleotides, the CDR3 is TGTGCCAGCAGCATACTTCTAGCGGGGGGGCACGAGACCCAGTACTTC.

This rearrangement joins TRBV28 to TRBJ2-3; D possibly corresponds to TRBD2 (5 bases). Trimming cost V 8 bases and J 2 bases, with 23 bases left between them. Per the germline V gene, CDR1 is MDHEN and CDR2 is SYDVKM. CDR3 length equals 17 residues. Here the CDR3 reads CASPPRGLAKNTDTQYF. The CDR3 coding sequence is TGTGCCAGCCCCCCCCGGGGTCTAGCCAAGAACACAGATACGCAGTATTTT.

The V gene is TRBV5-1, the J gene TRBJ1-2; 8 positions agree with TRBD1. V lost 4 bases to trimming and J lost 3 bases; unmatched junction nucleotides: 5. The CDR3 is 14 amino acids. Germline V gene data show CDR1 as SGHRS and CDR2 as YFSETQ. CDR3 nucleotides: TGCGCCAGCAGCGGAACGGGACAGGACTATGGCTACACCTTC. Amino acids: CASSGTGQDYGYTF.

CDR3 residues: CASSSLRGKTTTEAFF. Written as DNA, the CDR3 is TGTGCCAGCAGCTCTCTCCGAGGCAAGACCACCACTGAAGCTTTCTTT. The rearrangement joins TRBV11-1 to TRBJ1-1; D is ambiguous. Trimming took off 4 bases at V and 4 bases at J, with 19 bases between the two ends. The CDR3 consists of 16 residues. Germline V gene data show CDR1 as SGHAT and CDR2 as FQDESV (reference sequence).

The chain combines TRBV3-1 (or the pseudogene TRBV3-2) with TRBJ2-7; 11 bases map to TRBD2. The CDR3 consists of 17 residues. Germline V gene data show CDR1 as LGHDT and CDR2 as YNNKEL (reference sequence). Trimming cost V 3 bases and J 8 bases; bases outside gene matches: 15. The CDR3 here is CASSHRGGTSGWKKQYF. The CDR3 DNA sequence: TGTGCCAGCAGCCATCGGGGGGGGACTAGCGGCTGGAAAAAGCAGTACTTC.

This clone was detected only once. This chain uses TRBV19 with TRBJ2-1; 8 nucleotides line up with TRBD2. Germline lookup yields CDR1 LNHDA and CDR2 SQIVND (reference sequence). The trim removed 7 bases at V and 10 bases at J, leaving 15 bases unmatched. CDR3 length equals 15 residues. The chain's CDR3 is CASKLRREDLGEQFF. The CDR3 bases are TGTGCCAGTAAGCTTAGGCGGGAGGACTTGGGGGAGCAGTTCTTC.

This rearrangement joins TRBV19 to TRBJ1-1, with D hard to call. The CDR3 spans 12 residues. Trimming took 6 bases from V and 1 from J, leaving 6 bases between them. The germline V gene encodes CDR1 LNHDA and CDR2 SQIVND (reference sequence). For the CDR3, the DNA is TGTGCCAGTAGCCCCCAGAACACTGAAGCTTTCTTT. This sequence encodes CASSPQNTEAFF.

This rearrangement joins TRBV27 to TRBJ2-3, with D unclear. The CDR3 contains 13 residues. Germline loops: CDR1 MNHEY, CDR2 SMNVEV (reference sequence). Trimming took 3 bases from V and 0 from J, leaving 4 bases between them. The CDR3 region has the DNA TGTGCCAGCAGTTTTAGTAGCACAGATACGCAGTATTTT. This codes for CASSFSSTDTQYF.

V usage is TRBV5-6 and J usage is TRBJ1-2, with a weak D call TRBD1 (6 bases). Germline loops: CDR1 SGHDT, CDR2 YYEEEE. The CDR3 runs 15 residues. V was trimmed by 2 bases and J by 2 bases, leaving 13 bases between them. The CDR3 coding sequence is TGTGCCAGCAGCTTTGGGCACAGGGACAACTATGGCTACACCTTC. Translated: CASSFGHRDNYGYTF.

The DNA of the CDR3 is TGTGCCAGCAGTGACAGGACAGGAGTGAACACCGGGGAGCTGTTTTTT. Its protein is CASSDRTGVNTGELFF. The rearrangement joins TRBV6-4 to TRBJ2-2; 7 positions match TRBD1. The CDR3 length is 16 residues. V lost 2 bases and J lost 1; bases outside the gene matches: 4. CDR1 MRHNA and CDR2 SNTAGT come from the germline V gene.

The genes are TRBV7-9 and TRBJ1-4; 11 nucleotides match TRBD1. The germline CDR1 and CDR2 sequences are SEHNR and FQNEAQ (reference sequence). This CDR3 comprises 15 residues. V gave up 4 bases and J gave up 7 bases; unmatched junction bases: 5. Here the CDR3 DNA reads TGTGCCAGCAGCTCATGGACAGGGGGCCGTGAAAAACTGTTTTTT. Translating it yields CASSSWTGGREKLFF.

In DNA form, the CDR3 reads TGTGCCTGGGCTCAGGGGCCGGAGACCCAGTACTTC. It yields the protein CAWAQGPETQYF. V usage is TRBV30 and J usage is TRBJ2-5, with D possibly being TRBD1 (6 bases). The CDR3 has 12 amino acids. The V end lost 5 bases, the J end lost 5 bases, and 12 bases lay between the germline ends. Germline lookup yields CDR1 GTSNPN and CDR2 SVGIG (reference sequence). Looking up the rest from reference TRBV30 and TRBJ2-5 gives the full variable domain: SQTIHQWPATLVQPVGSPLSLECTVEGTSNPNLYWYRQAAGRGLQLLFYSVGIGQISSEVPQNLSASRPQDRQFILSSKKLLLSDSGFYLCAWAQGPETQYFGPGTRLLVL.

This chain links TRBV19 with TRBJ2-3; 7 bases fit TRBD1. This CDR3 has 15 amino acids. The V segment lost 7 bases and the J segment 0 bases; nucleotides outside the gene matches: 7. The V gene's germline CDR1 is LNHDA and CDR2 SQIVND (reference sequence). The CDR3: CASNSQTGSTDTQYF. DNA of the CDR3: TGTGCCAGTAACTCCCAGACAGGGAGCACAGATACGCAGTATTTT.

The V and J genes are TRBV6-6 and TRBJ2-7, with TRBD1 matching over 9 bases. The CDR3 extends over 16 amino acids. Germline V gene data show CDR1 as MNHNY and CDR2 as SVGAGI (reference sequence). The junction had 7 bases not matched to a gene; V was cut back by 2 bases and J by 2 bases. The CDR3 bases are TGTGCCAGCAGTTACCCACCGGGACAGGGCGCCTACGAGCAGTACTTC. Translating gives CASSYPPGQGAYEQYF.

The sample holds a few counts of this clone. The V and J genes are TRBV30 and TRBJ1-1, with 10 bases aligning to TRBD1. The junction had 3 bases not matched to a gene; V was cut back by 3 bases and J by 2 bases. Germline-derived CDR1 and CDR2 are GTSNPN and SVGIG (reference sequence). This CDR3 is 14 amino acids long. CDR3 region: CAWRGQGRNTEAFF. Here the CDR3 DNA reads TGTGCCTGGAGGGGACAGGGGCGCAACACTGAAGCTTTCTTT.

The gene calls are TRBV9 and TRBJ1-2; 9 bases are a match to TRBD1. Germline values: CDR1 SGDLS, CDR2 YYNGEE. Unmatched junction bases numbered 2, after V lost 0 bases and J lost 2 bases. This CDR3 spans 15 amino acids. CDR3 DNA: TGTGCCAGCAGCGTAGGAGGACAGGGGAACTATGGCTACACCTTC. Amino acid sequence: CASSVGGQGNYGYTF.

This clone was seen once. This chain connects TRBV5-1 to TRBJ2-1, with 7 bases lining up with TRBD2. The germline CDR1 and CDR2 sequences are SGHRS and YFSETQ. With V trimmed by 0 bases and J by 3 bases, 3 bases remained unmatched. The CDR3 is 15 amino acids. The CDR3, as DNA: TGCGCCAGCAGCTTGGATCTAGCGGTCTACAATGAGCAGTTCTTC. Its translation: CASSLDLAVYNEQFF.

This chain connects TRBV19 to TRBJ1-2; 12 bases align to TRBD1. CDR3 length: 16 residues. Per the germline V gene, CDR1 is LNHDA and CDR2 is SQIVND (reference sequence). V lost 4 bases to trimming and J lost 7 bases; unmatched junction nucleotides: 10. This CDR3 reads CASSTLTGQGAGGYTF. CDR3 DNA sequence: TGTGCCAGTAGTACCCTAACGGGACAGGGGGCCGGTGGCTACACCTTC.